This T cell receptor beta chain derives from a study of blood T cell repertoires in COVID-19. Background on the study: Some COVID-19 samples were acute and others convalescent; all came from the United States, Italy and Spain.

Methods used by the authors: Cell counts per sample came from amplifying reference gene primers. Sequencing was performed with immunoSEQ multiplex PCR; in TCRdb, only in-frame clones are kept and a portion is missing. That table supplies the V and J calls and clone size; D and trimming were determined from the DNA. The sample records 200,000 to 250,000 clones, 89% being singletons. The CDR3 spans 17 residues. V gave up 0 bases and J gave up 4 bases; unmatched junction bases: 2. Germline V gene data show CDR1 as MNHNS and CDR2 as SASEGT. Source material: peripheral blood. The receptor was isolated from a man in his fifties or sixties who had recovered from COVID-19. V gene TRBV6-1 combines with J gene TRBJ2-2; the match to TRBD2 covers 13 bases. The CDR3 reads CASSEAWTSGSTGELFF. The DNA for the CDR3 is TGTGCCAGCAGTGAAGCGTGGACTAGCGGGAGCACCGGGGAGCTGTTTTTT.